This TCR beta chain was documented in a study of OX40 agonist ivuxolimab in advanced cancers. Only in-frame clones appear in the TCRdb table, and some are missing; sequencing was by immunoSEQ multiplex PCR. The data show about 68,000 clones, with more than 75% seen just once and roughly 0.98% held by the top ten. Baseline, cycle 4 day 1, and cycle 7 day 1 were the blood sampling points. This CDR3 has 12 amino acids. CDR1 and CDR2 from the germline V gene are MDHEN and SYDVKM. Trimming removed 3 bases at V and 5 bases at J, with 8 bases between. Comments on this clone: The antigen remains unidentified.

Study-level points and caveats: Some of the nonresponding patients also showed low levels of normalized T-cell clonal expansion. At 0.1 to 3.0 mg/kg, CD4+ and CD8+ blood T cells expanded clonally by week 6.

The sample in question was CD4+ or CD8+ T cells sorted from blood, obtained in a trial of the OX40 agonist ivuxolimab. This clonotype was sampled from an adult with an advanced solid tumor such as melanoma, head and neck, liver or kidney cancer. This rearrangement joins TRBV28 to TRBJ2-7; D is perhaps TRBD1 (5 bases). The CDR3 reads CASSFRGNEQYF. The CDR3 DNA follows: TGTGCCAGCAGTTTTAGGGGAAACGAGCAGTACTTC.